This entry lists 10 T cell receptor beta chains sequenced from one sample in a study of T cell clonotyping in hematopoietic cell transplantation. TCRdb's copy holds only in-frame clones and misses some; the assay was immunoSEQ multiplex PCR. The sample shows over 25,000 clones, around 90% of them seen only once. The specimen was PBMCs, collected 100 days after allogeneic stem cell transplant. The receptors here all came from a female patient aged 50-65 years who had an allogeneic stem cell transplant from a related donor, so the T cells may come from the graft donor. Some clones in this sample may be carry-over from other donors' samples.

V is TRBV6-5 and J is TRBJ2-7; 8 bases align to TRBD2. V lost 5 bases and J lost 6; bases outside the gene matches: 12. Germline CDR1 and CDR2: MNHEY and SVGAGI. The CDR3 sequence is 15 residues long. The chain's CDR3 is CASSTRTSLNLEQYF. CDR3 nucleotide sequence: TGTGCCAGCAGTACGCGGACTAGCCTCAACCTCGAGCAGTACTTC.

The gene calls are TRBV6-5 and TRBJ1-5; TRBD1 is a possible D gene (6 bases). Trimming removed 2 bases from V and 0 bases from J, with 8 bases in between. CDR3 length: 15 amino acids. Germline V gene lookup returns CDR1 MNHEY and CDR2 SVGAGI. CDR3 nucleotide sequence: TGTGCCAGCAGTTACAGGGGGTTTAGCAATCAGCCCCAGCATTTT. Amino acid sequence: CASSYRGFSNQPQHF.

The genes are TRBV19 and TRBJ2-5; the match to TRBD2 covers 9 bases. V was pared by 6 bases and J by 4 bases, with 12 bases of the junction left unmatched. CDR3 length: 16 amino acids. The V gene's germline CDR1 is LNHDA and CDR2 SQIVND (reference sequence). CDR3 amino acids: CASRPAGLAIGETQYF. The CDR3, as DNA: TGTGCCAGTAGACCGGCGGGACTAGCAATCGGAGAGACCCAGTACTTC.

In regard to this clone: One end of the junction is discordant with germline, which a read error may explain. This chain uses TRBV13 with TRBJ1-3, with D perhaps matching TRBD1 (6 bases). This CDR3 contains 15 residues. Germline lookup yields CDR1 PRHDT and CDR2 FYEKMQ (reference sequence). The CDR3 protein is CASNLGQTSGNTIYF. CDR3 bases: TGTGCCAGCAACTTAGGACAGACCTCTGGAAACACCATATATTTT.

The gene calls are TRBV4-3 and TRBJ2-7; D is uncertain. Germline V gives CDR1 LGHNA, CDR2 YSLEER. The CDR3 is 17 amino acids. V lost 1 base to trimming and J lost 4 bases, with 20 bases between them. This chain's CDR3 is CASSQVVVQALGYEQYF. CDR3 in DNA: TGCGCCAGCAGCCAAGTAGTCGTTCAAGCTTTGGGTTACGAGCAGTACTTC.

The rearrangement links TRBV12-5 to TRBJ2-7; TRBD1 or TRBD2 may be the D gene (6 bases each). In germline, CDR1 is LGHNT, CDR2 FRNRAP. V was shortened by 2 bases and J by 5 bases, with 16 bases between the two germline ends. The CDR3 runs 15 residues. The CDR3 reads CASGLLRSGAHEQYF. The DNA for the CDR3 is TGTGCTAGTGGTTTGCTGAGGTCGGGGGCTCACGAGCAGTACTTC.

V gene TRBV6-1 combines with J gene TRBJ1-4; a weak D match, TRBD1 (6 bases). V shed 6 bases and J shed 4 bases, with 15 bases lying between them. The CDR3 consists of 15 residues. Germline CDR1 and CDR2: MNHNS and SASEGT. The CDR3: CASRGTGRINEKLFF. CDR3 DNA sequence: TGTGCCAGCAGGGGCACAGGGCGGATTAATGAAAAACTGTTTTTT.

The CDR3 here is CASSQPGGLGNTIYF. CDR3 in DNA: TGTGCCAGCAGTCAGCCGGGGGGGCTTGGAAACACCATATATTTT. V is TRBV6-5 and J is TRBJ1-3; D is perhaps TRBD1 (6 bases). CDR3 length: 15 amino acids. Trimming pared 5 bases from V and 3 bases from J, leaving 14 bases between. Germline values: CDR1 MNHEY, CDR2 SVGAGI.

The chain uses TRBV5-1 and TRBJ2-5; D is possibly TRBD1 or TRBD2 (5 bases each). The CDR3 covers 15 residues. V dropped 4 bases and J dropped 2 bases, with 15 bases sitting between them. Germline assignment: CDR1 SGHRS and CDR2 YFSETQ. The CDR3 protein is CASSKMGTDQETQYF. Here the CDR3 DNA reads TGCGCCAGCAGCAAAATGGGGACCGATCAAGAGACCCAGTACTTC.

The chain carries TRBV6-5 and TRBJ1-5; possibly TRBD1 for D (5 bases). With 6 bases removed from V and 3 bases from J, the gap between germline ends came to 12 bases. This CDR3 region has 14 residues. Per the germline V gene, CDR1 is MNHEY and CDR2 is SVGAGI. The CDR3 loop is CASSLTGTNQPQHF. As DNA, the CDR3 is TGTGCCAGCAGCCTCACAGGCACCAATCAGCCCCAGCATTTT.